Described below is a single T cell receptor beta chain sequence and its context. Its specificity is not known. Regarding donors, all were healthy bone marrow donors. This sample was taken from a study of cytomegalovirus exposure and HLA in healthy donors. The study's findings and limits: TCR beta V- and J-gene trimming, according to a later analysis, was linked to a missense DCLRE1C variant.

Losses at the gene ends were 3 bases for V and 5 bases for J; bases not matched to a gene: 4. The germline CDR1 and CDR2 sequences are KGHSH and LQKENI. The CDR3 is 14 residues long. A multiplex PCR was run with 60 Vbeta primers and 13 Jbeta primers. TCRdb's table, derived via immunoSEQ multiplex PCR, lists solely in-frame clones and lacks some. In the table there are about 160,000 clones, 70% to 80% of which are singletons. The V call is TRBV18, the J call TRBJ2-7; 10 positions match TRBD1. Sequenced sample: PBMCs. The clonotype was recovered from a man in his forties or fifties in good health and CMV-seropositive. CDR3 DNA sequence: TGTGCCAGCTCACCCCGGACAGGGGGAGACGAGCAGTACTTC. Translating gives CASSPRTGGDEQYF.